This T cell receptor beta chain was found in a study of a mutant IDH1 vaccine in newly diagnosed glioma. About the study: Vaccines began 4-6 weeks after radiotherapy alone, or with temozolomide cycles. Patients under treatment included roughly 60% males and about 38% females and had a mean age of approximately 40 years. Patients got radiotherapy, temozolomide, or both beforehand, and most got both.

A word on this clone: The antigen remains unidentified.

Germline V gives CDR1 MNHEY, CDR2 SVGAGI. CDR3 size: 14 residues. The V end lost 7 bases, the J end lost 5 bases, and 14 bases lay between the germline ends. Noted time point: week 5, during vaccination. In the vaccine, a single dose held 300 ug of the mutant IDH1 20-mer peptide, along with topical imiquimod. Each donor presented with a new WHO grade 3 or 4 astrocytoma that tested IDH1-mutant and showed ATRX loss. Libraries were prepared by immunoSEQ multiplex PCR; TCRdb keeps only in-frame clonotypes and omits some of them. The table records around 29,000 clones, 87% of them present only once. V gene TRBV6-5 combines with J gene TRBJ2-2; D tentatively fits TRBD1 or TRBD2 (6 bases each). The sequence was obtained from a woman in her thirties or forties with glioma. Some clones in this sample may be carry-over from other donors' samples. The sequences come from peripheral blood mononuclear cells (PBMCs), collected from a glioma patient whose treatment included an IDH1 peptide vaccine. This CDR3 reads CASMRGVVTGELFF. CDR3 in DNA: TGTGCCAGCATGAGGGGGGTCGTGACCGGGGAGCTGTTTTTT.